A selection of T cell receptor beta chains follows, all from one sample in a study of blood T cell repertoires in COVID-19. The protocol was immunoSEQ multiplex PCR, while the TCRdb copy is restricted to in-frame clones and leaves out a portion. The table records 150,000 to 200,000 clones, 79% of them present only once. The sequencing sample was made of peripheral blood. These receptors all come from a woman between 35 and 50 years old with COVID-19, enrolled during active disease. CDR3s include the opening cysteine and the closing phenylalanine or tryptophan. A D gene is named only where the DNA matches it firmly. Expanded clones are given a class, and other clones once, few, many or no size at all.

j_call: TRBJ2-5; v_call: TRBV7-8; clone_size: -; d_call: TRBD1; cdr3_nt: TGTGCCAGCAGCTTAGACAGGGGTACAGAGACCCAGTACTTC; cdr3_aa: CASSLDRGTETQYF
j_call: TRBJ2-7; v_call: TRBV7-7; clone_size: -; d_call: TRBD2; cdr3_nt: TGTGCCAGCAGCTTAGGATTCCCGGCCCCGGGGGGCGAGCAGTACTTC; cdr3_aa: CASSLGFPAPGGEQYF
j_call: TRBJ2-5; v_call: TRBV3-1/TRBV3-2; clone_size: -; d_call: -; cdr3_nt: TGTGCCAGCAGCTACCAATCGGGGTATTCTGGCGGGACCCAGTACTTC; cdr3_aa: CASSYQSGYSGGTQYF
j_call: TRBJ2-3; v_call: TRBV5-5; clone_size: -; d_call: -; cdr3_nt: TGTGCCAGCAGCTTACTAGGACCAGCCTTAAGCACAGATACGCAGTATTTT; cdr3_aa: CASSLLGPALSTDTQYF
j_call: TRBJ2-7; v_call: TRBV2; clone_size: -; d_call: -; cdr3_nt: TGTGCCAGCACCTACGAATTATACGAGCAGTACTTC; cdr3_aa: CASTYELYEQYF
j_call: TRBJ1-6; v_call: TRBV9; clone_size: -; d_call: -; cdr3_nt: TGTGCCAGCAGCTCGACAGCGCAGGATTCACCCCTCCACTTT; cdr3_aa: CASSSTAQDSPLHF
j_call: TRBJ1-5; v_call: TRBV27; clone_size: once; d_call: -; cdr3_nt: TGTGCCAGCAGTGCCGGGGGGCAGGTTCAGCCCCAGCATTTT; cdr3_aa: CASSAGGQVQPQHF
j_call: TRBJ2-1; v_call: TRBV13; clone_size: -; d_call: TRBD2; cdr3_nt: TGTGCCAGCAGCGCCCGGCGTGTGGGACTAGCGCTCAATGAGCAGTTCTTC; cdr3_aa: CASSARRVGLALNEQFF
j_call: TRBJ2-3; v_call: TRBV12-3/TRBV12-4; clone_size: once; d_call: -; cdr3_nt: TGTGCCATTACCCGGGGTGGGCGAGATACGCAGTATTTT; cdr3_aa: CAITRGGRDTQYF
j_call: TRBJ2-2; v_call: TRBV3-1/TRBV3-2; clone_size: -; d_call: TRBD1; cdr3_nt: TGTGCCAGCAGCCCGTGGACAGGTGACACCGGGGAGCTGTTTTTT; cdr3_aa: CASSPWTGDTGELFF
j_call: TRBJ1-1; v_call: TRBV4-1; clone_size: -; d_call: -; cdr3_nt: TGCGCCAGCAGCTTAGCACAGAACACTGAAGCTTTCTTT; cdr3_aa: CASSLAQNTEAFF
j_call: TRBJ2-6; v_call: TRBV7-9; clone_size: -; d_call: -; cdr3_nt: TGTGCCTTTACAGGGTCATTCTCTGGGGCCAACGTCCTGACTTTC; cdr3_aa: CAFTGSFSGANVLTF
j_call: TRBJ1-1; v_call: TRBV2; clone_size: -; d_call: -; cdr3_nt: TGTGCCAGCAGTGAAAGCCAGGCGCTTAGTGAAGCTTTCTTT; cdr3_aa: CASSESQALSEAFF
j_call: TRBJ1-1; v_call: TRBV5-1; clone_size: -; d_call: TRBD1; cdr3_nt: TGCGCCAGCAGCACGGGACAGGGGGAAAACACTGAAGCTTTCTTT; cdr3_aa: CASSTGQGENTEAFF
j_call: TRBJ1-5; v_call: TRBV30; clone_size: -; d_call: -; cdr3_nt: TGTGCCTGGAGTGTAGCGGCAGACAATCAGCCCCAGCATTTT; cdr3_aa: CAWSVAADNQPQHF
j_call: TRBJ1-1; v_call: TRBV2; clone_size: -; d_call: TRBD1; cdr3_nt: TGTGCCAGCAGTGAAAACAGGGGTAAGGAGGCTTTCTTT; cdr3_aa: CASSENRGKEAFF
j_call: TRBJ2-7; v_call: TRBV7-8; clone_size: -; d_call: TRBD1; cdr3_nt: TGTGCCAGCAGCTCCCGGGACAGGGCTCTATACGAGCAGTACTTC; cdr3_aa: CASSSRDRALYEQYF
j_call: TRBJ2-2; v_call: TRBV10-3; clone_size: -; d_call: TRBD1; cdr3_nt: TGTGCCACCCTCAAGGGGGCCCCGAACACCGGGGAGCTGTTTTTT; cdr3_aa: CATLKGAPNTGELFF
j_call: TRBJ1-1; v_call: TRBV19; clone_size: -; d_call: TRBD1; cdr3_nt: TGTGCCAGTAGTATCGGGACAGGGAAGGGCACTGAAGCTTTCTTT; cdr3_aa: CASSIGTGKGTEAFF
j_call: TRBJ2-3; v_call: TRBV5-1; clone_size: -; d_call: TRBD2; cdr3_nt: TGCGCCAGCAGCTTGGGACTAGCGGGGGGAGATACGCAGTATTTT; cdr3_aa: CASSLGLAGGDTQYF
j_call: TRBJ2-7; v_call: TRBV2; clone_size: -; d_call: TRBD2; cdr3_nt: TGTGCCAGCAGTGATTCGCTAGCGGGGGGGTACGAGCAGTACTTC; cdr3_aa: CASSDSLAGGYEQYF
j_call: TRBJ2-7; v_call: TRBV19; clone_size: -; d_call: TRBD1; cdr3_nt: TGTGCCAGTAGTTCTACTTATGGGACAGCGAACTCCTACGAGCAGTACTTC; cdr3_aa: CASSSTYGTANSYEQYF
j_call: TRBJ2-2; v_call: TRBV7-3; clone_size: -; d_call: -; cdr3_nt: TGTGCCAGCAGCACTCGGGTTGGGGAGCTGTTTTTT; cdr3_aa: CASSTRVGELFF
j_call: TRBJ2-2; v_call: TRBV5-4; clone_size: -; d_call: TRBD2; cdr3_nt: TGTGCCAGCAGCCAAGGACTAGCGGGAGGCGGGGAGCTGTTTTTT; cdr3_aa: CASSQGLAGGGELFF
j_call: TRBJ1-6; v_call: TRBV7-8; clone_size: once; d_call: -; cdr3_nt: TGTGCCAGCAGCTTGCAGGGATCTAGGGATTCACCCCTCCACTTT; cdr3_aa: CASSLQGSRDSPLHF
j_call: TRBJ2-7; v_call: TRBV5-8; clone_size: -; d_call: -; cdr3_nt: TGTGCCAGCAGCTTCACGGGGGAGCAGTACTTC; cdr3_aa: CASSFTGEQYF
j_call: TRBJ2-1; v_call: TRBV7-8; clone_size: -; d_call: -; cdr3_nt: TGTGCCAGCAGCTTAGGACTATCCTACAATGAGCAGTTCTTC; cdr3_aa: CASSLGLSYNEQFF